This T cell receptor beta chain was found in a study of T cell responses to AZD1222 COVID-19 vaccine. CDR1 MDHEN and CDR2 SYDVKM come from the germline V gene. Trimming took 2 bases from V and 1 from J, leaving 4 bases between them. The CDR3 totals 13 residues. Sequencing used immunoSEQ multiplex PCR; TCRdb keeps in-frame clones, though not all of them. This sample has about 190,000 clones, with 90% to 95% found just once. This clonotype originated in an adult in good health. The material was peripheral blood, obtained on day 0 of AZD1222 vaccination. The chain combines TRBV28 with TRBJ2-3; D gene ambiguous. CDR3 sequence: CASSLVGTDTQYF. CDR3 nucleotides: TGTGCCAGCAGTTTAGTAGGCACAGATACGCAGTATTTT.